Listed below are T cell receptor beta chains from one sample, sequenced in a study of cytomegalovirus exposure and HLA in healthy donors. The data were produced by immunoSEQ multiplex PCR, yet TCRdb's version contains in-frame clones alone and is incomplete. The table includes some 180,000 clones, about three quarters detected once. The specimen was PBMCs. The receptors stem from a young man in good health and CMV-seronegative. The CDR3 runs from the conserved cysteine through the conserved F or W. Each record gives: V gene, clone size, CDR3 protein. A clone size is listed for some rows: how often the clone was seen (once, few, many), or a class if it is expanded.

>TRBV28|few
CASARTGTYGYTF
>TRBV19|once
CASSTGQGGKDYEQYF
>TRBV27|once
CASRGITGLNRNEQFF
>TRBV5-6|-
CASSSRRRGRNEQFF
>TRBV4-3|-
CASSPRGEDEQYF
>TRBV6-1|-
CASSEGVLLNYGYTF
>TRBV30|-
CAWGDNGVGYTF
>TRBV6-1|-
CATSGLALRETQYF
>TRBV5-4|-
CASSLGTSDLKDEQYF
>TRBV9|-
CASSVGGMNTEAFF
>TRBV6-5|once
CASSYSETGPEAFF
>TRBV7-2|-
CASSRGGGVLETQYF
>TRBV20-1|few
CSARAYYGYTF
>TRBV7-9|few
CASSDGGTEAFF
>TRBV10-3|-
CAISDFGQGTMSGELFF
>TRBV29-1|-
CSVLGQDYGYTF
>TRBV9|-
CASSVTSGSSYNEQFF
>TRBV5-4|few
CASSLVGGRGAFF
>TRBV11-2|-
CASSLVSGGPTEAFF
>TRBV7-8|-
CASSFGQGLYNEQFF
>TRBV30|-
CAWSVRQGSSEQYF
>TRBV18|once
CASSAGQGETQYF
>TRBV5-4|few
CASSYRTVTDTQYF
>TRBV15|-
CATSRATGHQPQHF
>TRBV6-1|-
CASSDGGGNTEAFF
>TRBV7-9|few
CASSLEGATNEKLFF
>TRBV30|-
CAWSHILPVRDSSYEQYF
>TRBV6-4|once
CASSPTGNGEKLFF
>TRBV27|few
CASSSRTPYSGNTIYF
>TRBV27|-
CASSLRGAVADTQYF
>TRBV18|-
CASSGQGAYYGYTF
>TRBV6-5|-
CASSTTASTDTQYF
>TRBV27|once
CASSLRGDYEQYF
>TRBV11-2|-
CASSASGTSSYEQYF
>TRBV29-1|-
CSANQGTGNTIYF
>TRBV4-2|-
CASSQERGGAGTRDQPQHF
>TRBV7-9|once
CASSPIQGAKGQAFF
>TRBV6-6|-
CASSTGHPRPQYF
>TRBV7-2|-
CASSSGTPYEQYF
>TRBV7-6|-
CASSRDTNYEQYF
>TRBV30|once
CAWSLGQGDGNEQFF
>TRBV4-2|-
CASSRGQFTRTEAFF
>TRBV7-9|-
CASSREGQANTEAFF
>TRBV4-2|-
CASSPRGGRDYEQYF
>TRBV27|-
CASSPQGALGSEQYF
>TRBV7-8|-
CASSPGTGRGEQYF
>TRBV15|-
CATSRGTEYNEQFF
>TRBV5-1|-
CASSLPGMNTEAFF
>TRBV9|-
CASSVEGLSRNEQFF
>TRBV7-9|-
CASSPTGLSYEQYF
>TRBV19|-
CASSIHRGQNYGYTF
>TRBV4-3|-
CASSQEKAQGYEQYF
>TRBV19|-
CASSILTGGGNNSPLHF
>TRBV29-1|-
CSVKGTGGNYGYTF
>TRBV7-9|-
CASSPPGSSYNEQFF
>TRBV7-9|-
CSSSLATSGSLRNEQFF
>TRBV5-1|once
CASSLGAGVTSGANVLTF
>TRBV5-5|few
CASSLGGPYEQYF
>TRBV6-1|-
CASSEAGTGYGYTF
>TRBV30|-
CAWALQSLLGSTDTQYF